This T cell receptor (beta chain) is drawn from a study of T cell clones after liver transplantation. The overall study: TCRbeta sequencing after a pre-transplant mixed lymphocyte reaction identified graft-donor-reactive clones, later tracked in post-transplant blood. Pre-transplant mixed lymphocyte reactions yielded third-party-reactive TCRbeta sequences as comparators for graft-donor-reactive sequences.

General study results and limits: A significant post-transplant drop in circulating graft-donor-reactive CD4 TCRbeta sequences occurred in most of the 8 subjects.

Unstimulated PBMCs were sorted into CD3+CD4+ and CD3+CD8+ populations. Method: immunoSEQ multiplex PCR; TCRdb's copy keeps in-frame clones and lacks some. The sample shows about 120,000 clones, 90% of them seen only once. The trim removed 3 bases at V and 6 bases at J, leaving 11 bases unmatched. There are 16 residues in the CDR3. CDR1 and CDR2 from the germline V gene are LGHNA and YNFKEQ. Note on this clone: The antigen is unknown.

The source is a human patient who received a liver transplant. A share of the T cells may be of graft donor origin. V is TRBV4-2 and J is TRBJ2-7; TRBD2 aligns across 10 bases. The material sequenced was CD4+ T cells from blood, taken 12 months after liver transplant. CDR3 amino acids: CASSQDLGLAVREQYF. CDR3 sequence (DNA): TGTGCCAGCAGCCAGGACCTAGGACTAGCGGTTCGCGAGCAGTACTTC.